Below, 17 T cell receptor beta chains from the same sample are listed, as sequenced in a study of a mutant IDH1 vaccine in newly diagnosed glioma. Their cognate antigens are unknown. Time point meaning: week 47, end of study. Every vaccination contained 300 ug of the mutant IDH1 20-mer peptide and was paired with topical imiquimod. Profiling relied on immunoSEQ multiplex PCR, and the TCRdb table lists in-frame clones only, not all of them. The table shows roughly 34,000 clones, with more than 65% occurring only once. Material: PBMCs, obtained from a glioma patient whose treatment included an IDH1 peptide vaccine. These receptor sequences come from a young man with glioma.

The chain couples TRBV2 to TRBJ1-2; possible D gene TRBD1, 6 bases. V shed 3 bases and J shed 8 bases, with 16 bases lying between them. The CDR3 loop spans 14 amino acids. Germline V gives CDR1 SNHLY, CDR2 FYNNEI. The CDR3 spells CASSDYRAPFGYTF. CDR3 DNA sequence: TGTGCCAGCAGTGACTACAGGGCTCCCTTCGGCTACACCTTC.

This CDR3 is CASSMTGAYEQYF. The DNA of the CDR3 is TGTGCCAGTAGTATGACTGGGGCCTACGAGCAGTACTTC. This sequence joins TRBV19 and TRBJ2-7; D gene unclear. CDR1 and CDR2 from the germline V gene are LNHDA and SQIVND (reference sequence). The CDR3 sequence is 13 residues long. V gave up 3 bases and J gave up 2 bases, with 8 bases separating them.

The chain couples TRBV19 to TRBJ2-7; D may be TRBD2 (5 bases). The CDR3 contains 12 residues. Germline loops: CDR1 LNHDA, CDR2 SQIVND (reference sequence). V lost 3 bases and J lost 7, with 10 bases in between. The CDR3 DNA follows: TGTGCCAGTAGTATCGAGGGCAGAGAGCAGTACTTC. It encodes CASSIEGREQYF. The complete variable domain, with remaining parts taken from reference TRBV19 and TRBJ2-7, reads DGGITQSPKYLFRKEGQNVTLSCEQNLNHDAMYWYRQDPGQGLRLIYYSQIVNDFQKGDIAEGYSVSREKKESFPLTVTSAQKNPTAFYLCASSIEGREQYFGPGTRLTVT.

The chain combines TRBV7-9 with TRBJ2-2, with 7 bases matching TRBD1. CDR3 length equals 15 residues. Trimming removed 5 bases from V and 6 bases from J; junction bases left unmatched: 9. Germline V lookup: CDR1 SEHNR, CDR2 FQNEAQ (reference sequence). The DNA of the CDR3 is TGTGCCAGCAGCCCGACAGGGCGTTGGGCCGGGGAGCTGTTTTTT. Protein: CASSPTGRWAGELFF.

Only a few counts were recorded for this clone. The J gene is TRBJ1-1, the V gene TRBV18; perhaps TRBD1 as D (5 bases). Trimming pared 6 bases from V and 2 bases from J, leaving 10 bases between. The CDR3 covers 13 residues. CDR1 is KGHSH, CDR2 LQKENI, per germline. The CDR3 nucleotides read TGTGCCAGCTCCAGACAGTTCAACACTGAAGCTTTCTTT. This translates into CASSRQFNTEAFF.

This clone has only a few counts. The V and J genes are TRBV7-6 and TRBJ2-7; possibly TRBD1 for D (6 bases). CDR3 length: 13 amino acids. In germline, CDR1 is SGHVS, CDR2 FNYEAQ. V was shortened by 6 bases and J by 5 bases, with 14 bases between the two germline ends. The CDR3 here is CASRLGGGDEQYF. CDR3 coding DNA: TGTGCCAGCAGACTTGGTGGGGGCGACGAGCAGTACTTC.

The genes are TRBV12-5 and TRBJ2-1; 8 positions agree with TRBD1. The J segment lost 8 bases and the V segment lost 7 bases, leaving 10 bases of the junction unmatched. There are 14 residues in the CDR3. Germline loops: CDR1 LGHNT, CDR2 FRNRAP. The CDR3 nucleotides are TGTGCTAGTGTCCGAGACAGGGGTTCCGATGAGCAGTTCTTC. Residues: CASVRDRGSDEQFF.

The rearrangement joins TRBV30 to TRBJ2-7, with D perhaps TRBD1 or TRBD2 (5 bases each). This CDR3 spans 15 amino acids. Trimming pared 2 bases from V and 0 bases from J, leaving 14 bases between. In germline, CDR1 is GTSNPN, CDR2 SVGIG (reference sequence). CDR3 residues: CAWSSGTDNSYEQYF. The CDR3 DNA reads TGTGCCTGGAGTTCAGGGACGGACAACTCCTACGAGCAGTACTTC.

CDR3 nucleotide sequence: TGTGCCAGCAGTGATAGCAATCAGCCCCAGCATTTT. Its translation is CASSDSNQPQHF. The rearrangement uses TRBV2 and TRBJ1-5, with D unclear. The V and J ends lost 3 bases and 0 bases respectively, with 0 bases between them. CDR1 is SNHLY and CDR2 is FYNNEI in the germline V gene. CDR3 length: 12 amino acids. Filled out from reference TRBV2 and TRBJ1-5, the complete variable domain reads EPEVTQTPSHQVTQMGQEVILRCVPISNHLYFYWYRQILGQKVEFLVSFYNNEISEKSEIFDDQFSVERPDGSNFTLKIRSTKLEDSAMYFCASSDSNQPQHFGDGTRLSIL.

The chain recombines TRBV29-1 with TRBJ2-1; D ambiguous. This CDR3 is built from 13 residues. Germline assignment: CDR1 SQVTM and CDR2 ANQGSEA. The ends were cut back, 3 bases at V and 2 bases at J, with 8 bases in the middle. CDR3 DNA: TGCAGCGTTGAGAGGTACACCTACAATGAGCAGTTCTTC. The encoded protein is CSVERYTYNEQFF.

This chain connects TRBV5-6 to TRBJ1-2, with TRBD1 identical over 8 bases. Germline loops: CDR1 SGHDT, CDR2 YYEEEE. The trim removed 4 bases at V and 8 bases at J, leaving 10 bases unmatched. This CDR3 is built from 14 residues. The CDR3 sequence: CASSPSPQGDGYTF. The CDR3 DNA reads TGTGCCAGCAGCCCATCCCCACAGGGGGACGGCTACACCTTC.

The J gene is TRBJ2-3, the V gene TRBV2, with 11 nucleotides matching TRBD2. CDR1 is SNHLY, CDR2 FYNNEI, per germline. This CDR3 contains 15 residues. Trimming at V came to 5 bases and at J to 6 bases, leaving 7 bases not matched to a gene. CDR3 loop: CASSHGTSGWDTQYF. CDR3 nucleotides: TGTGCCAGCAGTCACGGGACTAGCGGATGGGATACGCAGTATTTT.

This clone occurred once. J is TRBJ1-2 and V is TRBV4-1; 7 bases map to TRBD1. After removal of 4 bases from V and 3 bases from J, the junction contained 11 bases not matched to a gene. This CDR3 region has 16 residues. The germline V gene encodes CDR1 MGHRA and CDR2 YSYEKL. The chain's CDR3 is CASSRDREGSDYGYTF. CDR3 nucleotides: TGCGCCAGCAGCCGCGACAGGGAAGGCTCGGACTATGGCTACACCTTC.

V gene TRBV30 combines with J gene TRBJ2-3; tentative D call: TRBD2 (5 bases). The CDR3 consists of 14 residues. The ends were cut back, 4 bases at V and 4 bases at J, with 15 bases in the middle. Germline loops: CDR1 GTSNPN, CDR2 SVGIG (reference sequence). The CDR3 bases are TGTGCCTGGATTAAACGGGATTCCGCAGATACGCAGTATTTT. It codes for CAWIKRDSADTQYF.

The chain links TRBV11-2 to TRBJ2-2; TRBD1 aligns across 10 bases. Germline V CDR1 and CDR2: SGHAT, FQNNGV. V lost 4 bases to trimming and J lost 6 bases; unmatched junction nucleotides: 5. The CDR3 runs to 15 residues. This CDR3 reads CASSSTGTGAGELFF. The CDR3, as DNA: TGTGCCAGCAGCTCGACCGGGACAGGGGCCGGGGAGCTGTTTTTT.

This clone is a singleton in its sample. The chain is built from TRBV5-1 and TRBJ1-2, with D perhaps matching TRBD1 (6 bases). The V end lost 2 bases, the J end lost 2 bases, and 13 bases lay between the germline ends. The CDR3 contains 15 residues. The germline CDR1 and CDR2 sequences are SGHRS and YFSETQ. The CDR3 coding sequence is TGCGCCAGCAGCTTAGCTGGACAGTCGAACTATGGCTACACCTTC. The encoded protein is CASSLAGQSNYGYTF.

The gene calls are TRBV14 and TRBJ2-7; D is ambiguous. The V end was cut by 1 base, the J end by 4 bases, with 14 bases between. The CDR3 has 15 amino acids. Germline loops: CDR1 SGHDN, CDR2 FVKESK. The CDR3 coding sequence is TGTGCCAGCAGCCAAGGCCTGACCCCTCCATACGAGCAGTACTTC. Its translation: CASSQGLTPPYEQYF. Full variable domain (rest looked up from reference TRBV14 and TRBJ2-7): EAGVTQFPSHSVIEKGQTVTLRCDPISGHDNLYWYRRVMGKEIKFLLHFVKESKQDESGMPNNRFLAERTGGTYSTLKVQPAELEDSGVYFCASSQGLTPPYEQYFGPGTRLTVT.